What follows are 23 T cell receptor beta chains derived from one specimen sequenced in a study of PD-1 blockade in classical Hodgkin lymphoma. Only in-frame clones appear in the TCRdb table, and some are missing; sequencing was by immunoSEQ multiplex PCR. The sample lists approximately 39,000 clones; around four fifths were seen once. Documented time point: cycle 4 day 1 (C4D1), after six to seven weeks of nivolumab. After autologous stem cell transplantation all patients relapsed, and prior brentuximab vedotin exposure differed between cohorts. The sample was peripheral blood mononuclear cells (PBMCs), taken before the fourth cycle of nivolumab. Receptors originate from a human donor with classical Hodgkin lymphoma.

This chain joins TRBV6-6 and TRBJ2-7; 7 bases map to TRBD1. Germline lookup yields CDR1 MNHNY and CDR2 SVGAGI (reference sequence). The CDR3 has 13 residues. Losses at the gene ends were 2 bases for V and 3 bases for J; bases not matched to a gene: 1. The CDR3 DNA reads TGTGCCAGCAGTTACGGGGACAGCTACGAGCAGTACTTC. Protein sequence: CASSYGDSYEQYF.

This clone showed up just once. The V gene is TRBV19, the J gene TRBJ2-2; 14 nucleotides line up with TRBD2. Losses at the gene ends were 5 bases for V and 2 bases for J; bases not matched to a gene: 13. Per the germline V gene, CDR1 is LNHDA and CDR2 is SQIVND (reference sequence). The CDR3 sequence is 20 residues long. CDR3 sequence reads: CASSPVTGLAGALNTGELFF. CDR3 DNA sequence: TGTGCCAGTAGTCCCGTTACGGGACTAGCGGGGGCCTTAAACACCGGGGAGCTGTTTTTT.

This chain uses TRBV7-9 with TRBJ1-5; 11 nucleotides match TRBD1. V trimming: 5 bases; J trimming: 5 bases; junction bases outside the gene matches: 2. The CDR3 contains 14 residues. Per the germline V gene, CDR1 is SEHNR and CDR2 is FQNEAQ (reference sequence). CDR3 coding DNA: TGTGCCAGCAGCAGGGACAGGGGGGATCAGCCCCAGCATTTT. The encoded protein is CASSRDRGDQPQHF.

The chain couples TRBV7-2 to TRBJ2-1; D remains ambiguous. CDR1 and CDR2 (germline): SGHTA, FQGNSA. The V end lost 4 bases, the J end lost 3 bases, and 13 bases lay between the germline ends. This CDR3 has 15 amino acids. This chain's CDR3 is CASSSVALHYNEQFF. The CDR3 DNA is TGTGCCAGCAGCTCCGTAGCCCTCCACTACAATGAGCAGTTCTTC.

This chain links TRBV7-2 with TRBJ2-5; D may match TRBD1 or TRBD2 (5 bases each). Trimming shortened V by 5 bases and J by 3 bases, and 13 bases separated the two germline ends. The CDR3 is made up of 14 amino acids. Per the germline V gene, CDR1 is SGHTA and CDR2 is FQGNSA. CDR3 sequence reads: CASSAQVGEETQYF. In DNA, the CDR3 is TGTGCCAGCAGCGCCCAGGTGGGGGAAGAGACCCAGTACTTC.

The genes are TRBV19 and TRBJ2-3; TRBD2 agrees at 7 bases. CDR1 LNHDA and CDR2 SQIVND come from the germline V gene (reference sequence). Trimming at V came to 5 bases and at J to 0 bases, leaving 8 bases not matched to a gene. CDR3 size: 16 residues. CDR3 loop: CASSLWLRGSTDTQYF. DNA of the CDR3: TGTGCCAGTAGTCTTTGGTTGCGGGGGAGCACAGATACGCAGTATTTT.

This clone was recorded only once. V usage is TRBV7-9 and J usage is TRBJ1-4; 8 bases agree with TRBD1. The trim removed 5 bases at V and 0 bases at J, leaving 2 bases unmatched. This CDR3 has 15 residues. Germline CDR1 SEHNR, CDR2 FQNEAQ (reference sequence). The CDR3 DNA reads as TGTGCCAGCAGCCCACAGGGGGCAACTAATGAAAAACTGTTTTTT. Residues: CASSPQGATNEKLFF.

V is TRBV6-5 and J is TRBJ2-7; no definite D call. Trimming shortened V by 6 bases and J by 3 bases, and 15 bases separated the two germline ends. Per the germline V gene, CDR1 is MNHEY and CDR2 is SVGAGI. The CDR3 runs 14 residues. The chain's CDR3 is CASSTSGKGYEQYF. CDR3 sequence (DNA): TGTGCCAGCAGCACCTCTGGAAAGGGCTACGAGCAGTACTTC.

The chain carries TRBV5-6 and TRBJ2-1, with a possible D match to TRBD1 (6 bases). The CDR3 length is 14 residues. Germline values: CDR1 SGHDT, CDR2 YYEEEE. V was trimmed by 7 bases and J by 0 bases, leaving 11 bases between them. The CDR3 DNA reads TGTGCCAGCCGGACAGCTTACTCCTACAATGAGCAGTTCTTC. It is translated as CASRTAYSYNEQFF.

This chain joins TRBV7-9 and TRBJ2-7, with D possibly being TRBD1 (5 bases). Trimming left V 4 bases short and J 5 bases short, with 15 bases between. Germline assignment: CDR1 SEHNR and CDR2 FQNEAQ (reference sequence). This CDR3 has 14 amino acids. The chain's CDR3 is CASSSPQAPHEQYF. The CDR3 DNA reads as TGTGCCAGCAGCTCCCCACAGGCCCCCCACGAGCAGTACTTC.

This clone has a handful of counts. The V call is TRBV19, the J call TRBJ2-2; 10 nucleotides align to TRBD1. This CDR3 spans 14 amino acids. Germline CDR1 is LNHDA and CDR2 is SQIVND (reference sequence). Trimming took 8 bases from V and 1 from J; bases not matched to a gene: 1. CDR3 amino acids: CASWDRGNTGELFF. The DNA of the CDR3 is TGTGCCAGTTGGGACAGGGGGAACACCGGGGAGCTGTTTTTT.

V and J are TRBV4-2 and TRBJ1-1; 7 nucleotides align to TRBD1. CDR3 size: 16 residues. The germline V gene encodes CDR1 LGHNA and CDR2 YNFKEQ. The ends lost 4 bases at V and 7 bases at J; junction bases unmatched: 15. CDR3 loop: CASSRLAGEDRNEAFF. CDR3 nucleotides: TGTGCCAGCAGCCGATTGGCGGGCGAGGACAGGAATGAAGCTTTCTTT.

There are a few counts of this clone. The rearrangement joins TRBV15 to TRBJ2-1, with TRBD2 as a possible D gene (5 bases). In germline, CDR1 is LNHNV, CDR2 YYDKDF (reference sequence). V lost 3 bases, J lost 3 bases, and 15 bases lay in between. The length of the CDR3 is 16 residues. The CDR3 nucleotides are TGTGCCACCAGCAGGGAAGGGCCCGGGGACTACAATGAGCAGTTCTTC. Amino acids: CATSREGPGDYNEQFF.

This chain's CDR3 is CASSLRQGGGEKLFF. The CDR3 coding sequence is TGTGCCAGCAGCCTACGACAGGGGGGAGGTGAAAAACTGTTTTTT. The chain is built from TRBV7-9 and TRBJ1-4, with TRBD1 matching over 9 bases. The CDR3 consists of 15 residues. Germline CDR1 and CDR2: SEHNR and FQNEAQ (reference sequence). V trimming: 5 bases; J trimming: 7 bases; junction bases outside the gene matches: 8.

The chain is built from TRBV27 and TRBJ1-4; D unclear. CDR1 MNHEY and CDR2 SMNVEV come from the germline V gene (reference sequence). The CDR3 is made up of 15 amino acids. Between the trimmed V and J ends, which lost 2 bases and 0 bases, there was a span of 7 bases. The CDR3 DNA sequence: TGTGCCAGCAGTTTAGCCGGGGCAACTAATGAAAAACTGTTTTTT. Encoded protein: CASSLAGATNEKLFF.

V is TRBV6-5 and J is TRBJ1-1; D perhaps matches TRBD1 (6 bases). V was clipped by 2 bases and J by 1 base, with 8 bases between them. CDR1 is MNHEY, CDR2 SVGAGI, per germline. This CDR3 has 14 amino acids. The CDR3 nucleotides read TGTGCCAGCAGTTACCCAGGGGAGAACACTGAAGCTTTCTTT. As protein: CASSYPGENTEAFF.

The J gene is TRBJ2-5, the V gene TRBV5-1, with 7 bases matching TRBD2. This CDR3 has 14 residues. The V and J ends lost 0 bases and 4 bases, in that order; junction bases with no gene match: 3. Germline lookup yields CDR1 SGHRS and CDR2 YFSETQ. The CDR3 DNA is TGCGCCAGCAGCTTGGCCGGGGGGAGAGAGACCCAGTACTTC. Protein: CASSLAGGRETQYF. The whole variable domain, filled in from reference TRBV5-1 and TRBJ2-5, reads KAGVTQTPRYLIKTRGQQVTLSCSPISGHRSVSWYQQTPGQGLQFLFEYFSETQRNKGNFPGRFSGRQFSNSRSEMNVSTLELGDSALYLCASSLAGGRETQYFGPGTRLLVL.

The V call is TRBV7-2, the J call TRBJ2-7; D perhaps matches TRBD2 (6 bases). Per germline, CDR1 SGHTA and CDR2 FQGNSA. The length of the CDR3 is 15 residues. Deletions cut 1 base from V and 2 bases from J, with 12 bases between. CDR3 bases: TGTGCCAGCAGCTTAGTTAGCGGTGCCCCCTACGAGCAGTACTTC. Translating gives CASSLVSGAPYEQYF.

J is TRBJ2-1 and V is TRBV11-2, with 7 bases fitting TRBD1. Germline lookup yields CDR1 SGHAT and CDR2 FQNNGV. Germline trimming cut 5 bases from V and 0 bases from J; bases unmatched to any gene: 10. The CDR3 has 17 residues. The CDR3 here is CASSLRRQGSSYNEQFF. CDR3 bases: TGTGCCAGCAGCCTACGACGACAGGGAAGCTCCTACAATGAGCAGTTCTTC.

The chain links TRBV2 to TRBJ2-3; TRBD2 matches 11 bases. This CDR3 spans 14 amino acids. Trimming cost V 6 bases and J 5 bases; bases outside gene matches: 4. In germline, CDR1 is SNHLY, CDR2 FYNNEI. DNA for the CDR3: TGTGCCAGCAGGCCACTAGCGGGGGTAGATACGCAGTATTTT. Amino acids: CASRPLAGVDTQYF.

The CDR3 nucleotides are TGTGCCAGCAGCTTACGCGGGATCCTCACCGGGGAGCTGTTTTTT. It codes for CASSLRGILTGELFF. V usage is TRBV7-9 and J usage is TRBJ2-2; a weak D match, TRBD2 (6 bases). The V and J ends lost 2 bases and 4 bases respectively, with 11 bases between them. The V gene's germline CDR1 is SEHNR and CDR2 FQNEAQ (reference sequence). The CDR3 is 15 residues long.

The chain has TRBV2 and TRBJ2-4; D possibly corresponds to TRBD1 (6 bases). Trimming shortened V by 5 bases and J by 0 bases, and 14 bases separated the two germline ends. CDR3 length: 16 amino acids. CDR1 and CDR2 (germline): SNHLY, FYNNEI. CDR3 sequence (DNA): TGTGCCAGCAGTCGAACAGGGTCTCTAGCCAAAAACATTCAGTACTTC. This codes for CASSRTGSLAKNIQYF.

The CDR3 DNA sequence: TGCAGCGTTTGTCAGGACTTCATAATTGGGAGCAATCAGCCCCAGCATTTT. Its translation is CSVCQDFIIGSNQPQHF. This rearrangement joins TRBV29-1 to TRBJ1-5, with D unclear. The CDR3 sequence is 17 residues long. From germline, CDR1 is SQVTM and CDR2 ANQGSEA. V dropped 5 bases and J dropped 1 base, with 21 bases sitting between them.